These T cell receptor beta chains were read from a single sample in a study of T cells expressing NK-cell markers. TCRdb re-analyzed the 5' RACE reads; it lists each CDR3 protein once, without DNA. The sample's table shows about 260,000 distinct CDR3 sequences. The material sequenced was blood T cells: a sorted CD56 or NKG2C T cell subset, CD4+ or CD8+ T cells, or bulk PBMC T cells (not recorded which). These TCRs come from a woman aged 18 to 75 in good health. Each CDR3 is given with its conserved first and last residue. Fields, in order: CDR3 protein, V gene, J gene.

cdr3_aa: CSASGGAVSYNSPLHF; v_call: TRBV20-1; j_call: TRBJ1-6
cdr3_aa: CASSHPTGNGEKLFF; v_call: TRBV16; j_call: TRBJ1-4
cdr3_aa: CASSSGGAGIQYF; v_call: TRBV12-3/TRBV12-4; j_call: TRBJ2-4
cdr3_aa: CASSFSGGTDTQYF; v_call: TRBV7-2; j_call: TRBJ2-3
cdr3_aa: CASRSGATNEKLFF; v_call: TRBV5-1; j_call: TRBJ1-4
cdr3_aa: CASTEQSLTGELFF; v_call: TRBV6-1; j_call: TRBJ2-2
cdr3_aa: CASSLPGHQPQHF; v_call: TRBV6-2/TRBV6-3; j_call: TRBJ1-5
cdr3_aa: CASSDSWNTEAFF; v_call: TRBV9; j_call: TRBJ1-1
cdr3_aa: CASTGMSGRNNSPLHF; v_call: TRBV6-1; j_call: TRBJ1-6
cdr3_aa: CASSYSTGSNTEAFF; v_call: TRBV6-5; j_call: TRBJ1-1
cdr3_aa: CAISDVTGTSFEQYF; v_call: TRBV10-3; j_call: TRBJ2-7
cdr3_aa: CASSVFWTGCEKLFF; v_call: TRBV9; j_call: TRBJ1-4
cdr3_aa: CSVGPSYEQYF; v_call: TRBV29-1; j_call: TRBJ2-7
cdr3_aa: CSARGGGTNLAKNIQYF; v_call: TRBV20-1; j_call: TRBJ2-4
cdr3_aa: CASSYLTGSAIYEQYF; v_call: TRBV27; j_call: TRBJ2-7
cdr3_aa: CASSPGGAGLGYTF; v_call: TRBV5-1; j_call: TRBJ1-2
cdr3_aa: CASRPGQRNTGELFF; v_call: TRBV2; j_call: TRBJ2-2
cdr3_aa: CASSLSPIGETQYF; v_call: TRBV7-2; j_call: TRBJ2-5
cdr3_aa: CASSESLAGGLAKNIQYF; v_call: TRBV25-1; j_call: TRBJ2-4
cdr3_aa: CASSLGDGGTDTQYF; v_call: TRBV7-2; j_call: TRBJ2-3
cdr3_aa: CASSLGAGDSQETQYF; v_call: TRBV7-9; j_call: TRBJ2-5
cdr3_aa: CASSFRQGHLNTEAFF; v_call: TRBV5-1; j_call: TRBJ1-1
cdr3_aa: CASSPISGVANNEQFF; v_call: TRBV18; j_call: TRBJ2-1
cdr3_aa: CASSLGGRNYGYTF; v_call: TRBV5-1; j_call: TRBJ1-2
cdr3_aa: CASRLAGGGGVLVQYF; v_call: TRBV27; j_call: TRBJ2-7
cdr3_aa: CASSGRTARSYNEQFF; v_call: TRBV9; j_call: TRBJ2-1
cdr3_aa: CASSESLDRVQTGELFF; v_call: TRBV2; j_call: TRBJ2-2
cdr3_aa: CASSLDSSRPQYF; v_call: TRBV7-2; j_call: TRBJ2-5
cdr3_aa: CASSERPSNTEAFF; v_call: TRBV6-1; j_call: TRBJ1-1
cdr3_aa: CASSAGYQETQYF; v_call: TRBV6-4; j_call: TRBJ2-5
cdr3_aa: CASSLTIPGQGYEKLFF; v_call: TRBV4-3; j_call: TRBJ1-4
cdr3_aa: CASSSLYEQYF; v_call: TRBV7-8; j_call: TRBJ2-7
cdr3_aa: CSAIFGATDEQYF; v_call: TRBV20-1; j_call: TRBJ2-7
cdr3_aa: CASSVSGTDEKLFF; v_call: TRBV9; j_call: TRBJ1-4
cdr3_aa: CSALLAGSNYGYTF; v_call: TRBV20-1; j_call: TRBJ1-2
cdr3_aa: CASSLVTGGRTTGELFF; v_call: TRBV7-8; j_call: TRBJ2-2
cdr3_aa: CASRNTGTSVYNEQFF; v_call: TRBV6-1; j_call: TRBJ2-1
cdr3_aa: CASSSQGLAGGQGADTQYF; v_call: TRBV11-2; j_call: TRBJ2-3
cdr3_aa: CASSSGTSGPVWQTQYF; v_call: TRBV6-1; j_call: TRBJ2-5
cdr3_aa: CATSRTFGQTPSTDTQYF; v_call: TRBV15; j_call: TRBJ2-3
cdr3_aa: CATSSYASNQPQHF; v_call: TRBV15; j_call: TRBJ1-5
cdr3_aa: CASSARTVNTEAFF; v_call: TRBV12-3/TRBV12-4; j_call: TRBJ1-1
cdr3_aa: CASSLDQGGSYNEQFF; v_call: TRBV5-6; j_call: TRBJ2-1
cdr3_aa: CASSPPNLQETQYF; v_call: TRBV18; j_call: TRBJ2-5
cdr3_aa: CASSEGIWGIDNEQFF; v_call: TRBV10-1; j_call: TRBJ2-1
cdr3_aa: CASSVQGRPGNTIYF; v_call: TRBV9; j_call: TRBJ1-3
cdr3_aa: CASSNRGGSGNTIYF; v_call: TRBV7-8; j_call: TRBJ1-3
cdr3_aa: CASSAISGSTDTQYF; v_call: TRBV4-3; j_call: TRBJ2-3
cdr3_aa: CSATAPGLAGESPLDTQYF; v_call: TRBV20-1; j_call: TRBJ2-3
cdr3_aa: CSANQRSGEQYF; v_call: TRBV20-1; j_call: TRBJ2-7
cdr3_aa: CSAAPSPPALHEQFF; v_call: TRBV20-1; j_call: TRBJ2-1
cdr3_aa: CSAPRTGITEAFF; v_call: TRBV20-1; j_call: TRBJ1-1
cdr3_aa: CASRPTGTGRSDTQYF; v_call: TRBV6-2/TRBV6-3; j_call: TRBJ2-3